One and the same sample provided the 14 T cell receptor beta chains below, sequenced in a study of cytomegalovirus exposure and HLA in healthy donors. With 60 Vbeta and 13 Jbeta primers, the PCR was carried out. Profiled with immunoSEQ multiplex PCR; TCRdb holds only in-frame clones, not every one. The table lists about 140,000 clones, roughly 83% of them singletons. Source material: PBMCs. The receptors derive from a female donor in good health and CMV-seronegative.

This chain uses TRBV15 with TRBJ1-4, with D tentatively TRBD1 (6 bases). Germline V gene lookup returns CDR1 LNHNV and CDR2 YYDKDF (reference sequence). The CDR3 has 15 amino acids. V was clipped by 3 bases and J by 9 bases, with 17 bases between them. In DNA form, the CDR3 reads TGTGCCACCAGCAGGCAGGCGAGGGGGGGAAAAAAACTGTTTTTT. The encoded protein is CATSRQARGGKKLFF.

This clone occurred once. This chain connects TRBV30 to TRBJ1-5; 8 nucleotides align to TRBD1. The CDR3 spans 13 residues. V trimming: 0 bases; J trimming: 5 bases; junction bases outside the gene matches: 0. Germline loops: CDR1 GTSNPN, CDR2 SVGIG (reference sequence). As DNA, the CDR3 is TGTGCCTGGAGTGTACAGGGGGATCAGCCCCAGCATTTT. Protein product: CAWSVQGDQPQHF.

This clone was seen only a few times. This rearrangement joins TRBV6-5 to TRBJ1-1, with a tentative D call TRBD1 (5 bases). CDR1 is MNHEY, CDR2 SVGAGI, per germline. The CDR3 is 14 amino acids. The V end lost 7 bases, the J end lost 0 bases, and 12 bases lay between the germline ends. CDR3 loop: CASTRGSMNTEAFF. The CDR3 bases are TGTGCCAGCACTCGGGGGTCCATGAACACTGAAGCTTTCTTT.

The rearrangement links TRBV19 to TRBJ1-4; D perhaps matches TRBD1 (6 bases). The CDR3 is made up of 15 amino acids. In germline, CDR1 is LNHDA, CDR2 SQIVND (reference sequence). V was shortened by 5 bases and J by 7 bases, with 17 bases between the two germline ends. Here the CDR3 reads CASSDGVLGGEKLFF. CDR3 coding DNA: TGTGCCAGTAGTGACGGAGTTTTAGGGGGTGAAAAACTGTTTTTT.

The chain recombines TRBV27 with TRBJ2-2; 7 bases align to TRBD2. J gave up 1 base and V 5 bases, and 4 bases lay outside the gene matches. This CDR3 is 15 amino acids long. From germline, CDR1 is MNHEY and CDR2 SMNVEV (reference sequence). In DNA, the CDR3 is TGTGCCAGCAGTCGGGAGGCCGTGAACACCGGGGAGCTGTTTTTT. This translates into CASSREAVNTGELFF.

The count of this clone is one. The chain joins TRBV6-1 to TRBJ1-1; TRBD1 might be the D (6 bases). Germline CDR1 MNHNS, CDR2 SASEGT. Trimming removed 6 bases at V and 0 bases at J, with 11 bases between. The CDR3 is made up of 14 amino acids. The CDR3 sequence: CASRVDRMNTEAFF. CDR3 DNA: TGTGCCAGCAGGGTCGACAGGATGAACACTGAAGCTTTCTTT.

The chain is built from TRBV15 and TRBJ2-1, with 7 nucleotides matching TRBD2. This CDR3 region has 15 residues. J was trimmed by 5 bases and V by 8 bases; bases with no gene match: 12. Germline V CDR1 and CDR2: LNHNV, YYDKDF (reference sequence). The CDR3 coding sequence is TGTGCCACCGGACTGGGGAGGGAGGTCCACAATGAGCAGTTCTTC. It specifies CATGLGREVHNEQFF.

This clone was seen once. The rearrangement joins TRBV11-3 to TRBJ2-1; D is possibly TRBD2 (6 bases). This CDR3 region has 16 residues. Germline assignment: CDR1 SGHNT and CDR2 YENEEA. The V and J ends lost 1 base and 4 bases respectively, with 14 bases between them. The CDR3 spells CASSLVVGGRYNEQFF. The CDR3 DNA sequence: TGTGCCAGCAGCTTAGTTGTGGGGGGTAGATACAATGAGCAGTTCTTC.

The chain uses TRBV5-6 and TRBJ2-5; weak D call: TRBD2 (5 bases). Trimming removed 0 bases from V and 5 bases from J, with 8 bases in between. Germline-derived CDR1 and CDR2 are SGHDT and YYEEEE. The CDR3 has 13 amino acids. CDR3: CASSLGGKETQYF. For the CDR3, the DNA is TGTGCCAGCAGCTTGGGAGGGAAGGAGACCCAGTACTTC.

With regard to this clone: The sample has other DNA sequences that encode this CDR3 too. The V and J genes are TRBV29-1 and TRBJ1-1, with TRBD1 as a possible D gene (5 bases). The germline CDR1 and CDR2 sequences are SQVTM and ANQGSEA. V lost 4 bases to trimming and J lost 3 bases, with 9 bases between them. The CDR3 spans 12 residues. The chain's CDR3 is CSVAGGDTEAFF. Written as DNA, the CDR3 is TGCAGCGTTGCGGGGGGGGACACTGAAGCTTTCTTT.

This clone occurred a few times. The chain joins TRBV5-8 to TRBJ1-5, with D perhaps matching TRBD1 (5 bases). Germline V lookup: CDR1 SGHTS, CDR2 YDEGEE. Trimming stripped 4 bases from V and 0 bases from J, with 11 bases between. The CDR3 length is 15 residues. CDR3 DNA: TGTGCCAGCAGCAAAGGGGTCTTTAGCAATCAGCCCCAGCATTTT. Encoded protein: CASSKGVFSNQPQHF.

This chain joins TRBV7-2 and TRBJ2-7; TRBD2 aligns across 11 bases. The CDR3 is made up of 17 amino acids. The germline CDR1 and CDR2 sequences are SGHTA and FQGNSA. The trim removed 5 bases at V and 0 bases at J, leaving 9 bases unmatched. The CDR3 is CASSLYVAGGVSYEQYF. CDR3 bases: TGTGCCAGCAGCCTTTATGTAGCGGGAGGGGTCTCCTACGAGCAGTACTTC.

The DNA of the CDR3 is TGCGCCAGCAGCGTTAATTACGCGCGGGGGGGCCAAGAGACCCAGTACTTC. Residues: CASSVNYARGGQETQYF. The chain recombines TRBV4-3 with TRBJ2-5; 9 bases fit TRBD2. The CDR3 contains 17 residues. Germline V gene lookup returns CDR1 LGHNA and CDR2 YSLEER. The ends lost 5 bases at V and 1 base at J; junction bases unmatched: 11.

This clone has just a few counts. The chain uses TRBV25-1 and TRBJ2-1, with 8 bases fitting TRBD2. This CDR3 region has 15 residues. The junction had 5 bases not matched to a gene; V was cut back by 4 bases and J by 3 bases. Germline V CDR1 and CDR2: MGHDK, SYGVNS. The chain's CDR3 is CASSAGGLSYNEQFF. As DNA, the CDR3 is TGTGCCAGCAGTGCGGGAGGGCTAAGCTACAATGAGCAGTTCTTC.